A single sample gave rise to the 20 T cell receptor beta chains below, sequenced in a study of vaccination effects on CD4 cells after COVID-19. Libraries were prepared by immunoSEQ multiplex PCR; TCRdb keeps only in-frame clonotypes and omits some of them. The sample gives over 50,000 clones, about 80% of which show up once; around 1.2% is in the top ten. Antigens for these TCRs are unknown. Before sequencing took place, the ViraFEST assay used viral peptide pools to expand antigen-specific CD4+ T cells. Following 10 days of culture, CD4+ T cells were isolated. Participants each got two BNT162b2 or mRNA-1273 vaccine doses. The material sequenced was CD4+ T cells from PBMCs cultured with HCoV-229E spike peptides, taken after COVID-19 vaccination. These receptor sequences come from a human donor who received a COVID-19 vaccine.

V and J are TRBV27 and TRBJ1-5; 8 nucleotides agree with TRBD1. The junction had 7 bases not matched to a gene; V was cut back by 2 bases and J by 7 bases. This CDR3 has 15 residues. Germline V lookup: CDR1 MNHEY, CDR2 SMNVEV (reference sequence). The CDR3 loop reads CASSLLGQGHQPQHF. Written as DNA, the CDR3 is TGTGCCAGCAGTTTACTCGGACAGGGTCACCAGCCCCAGCATTTT.

V usage is TRBV6-1 and J usage is TRBJ1-5, with D possibly matching TRBD1 (6 bases). Germline CDR1 MNHNS, CDR2 SASEGT. V lost 2 bases and J 0 bases, leaving 14 bases between the germline ends. The CDR3 totals 17 residues. The CDR3 DNA follows: TGTGCCAGCAGTGAACTGGGGGGGCGTTCTAGCAATCAGCCCCAGCATTTT. Its protein is CASSELGGRSSNQPQHF.

This clone came up once. This rearrangement joins TRBV2 to TRBJ2-5, with 7 nucleotides matching TRBD2. CDR3 length equals 14 residues. Germline V gives CDR1 SNHLY, CDR2 FYNNEI. Unmatched junction bases numbered 10, after V lost 7 bases and J lost 5 bases. The chain's CDR3 is CASIGGGLVETQYF. The CDR3 DNA reads as TGTGCCAGCATCGGGGGAGGGCTCGTGGAGACCCAGTACTTC.

This chain connects TRBV6-5 to TRBJ2-7, with 11 bases lining up with TRBD1. The V segment lost 6 bases and the J segment 1 base; nucleotides outside the gene matches: 5. CDR3 length: 15 amino acids. Germline V gives CDR1 MNHEY, CDR2 SVGAGI. CDR3 sequence (DNA): TGTGCCAGCAGAAGGGACAGGGGGGGATCCTACGAGCAGTACGTC. Translated: CASRRDRGGSYEQYV.

The V and J genes are TRBV7-2 and TRBJ2-1; 9 bases line up with TRBD1. From germline, CDR1 is SGHTA and CDR2 FQGNSA. The CDR3 has 19 amino acids. Trimming took 5 bases from V and 0 from J; bases not matched to a gene: 14. CDR3 bases: TGTGCCAGCAGCCCGCGACCGGGACAGGGTGTCATCTCCTACAATGAGCAGTTCTTC. Protein product: CASSPRPGQGVISYNEQFF.

The chain combines TRBV5-1 with TRBJ1-1, with D unresolved. V was cut by 1 base and J by 1 base, with 5 bases left in between. This CDR3 is built from 13 residues. From germline, CDR1 is SGHRS and CDR2 YFSETQ. In DNA, the CDR3 is TGCGCCAGCAGCTTGTTGGGGAACACTGAAGCTTTCTTT. Encoded protein: CASSLLGNTEAFF.

For the CDR3, the DNA is TGTGCCAGCCGAAAATGGGGACAGGGTGCGGGCACTGAAGCTTTCTTT. Translated: CASRKWGQGAGTEAFF. The chain uses TRBV19 and TRBJ1-1; the match to TRBD1 covers 9 bases. Germline CDR1 LNHDA, CDR2 SQIVND (reference sequence). The V gene end was trimmed by 9 bases and the J gene end by 4 bases; junction bases not matched to a gene: 15. The CDR3 spans 16 residues.

The gene calls are TRBV28 and TRBJ2-2, with D perhaps matching TRBD1 or TRBD2 (5 bases each). In germline, CDR1 is MDHEN, CDR2 SYDVKM. The V end was cut by 5 bases, the J end by 4 bases, with 11 bases between. This CDR3 is built from 14 residues. The DNA for the CDR3 is TGTGCCAGCAGTCCTGAGGGGAGCACCGGGGAGCTGTTTTTT. Encoded protein: CASSPEGSTGELFF.

This clone has a handful of counts. Here the CDR3 DNA reads TGTGCCAGCAGCCTGGACAGGGTAGCAGGTGGCTACACCTTC. Translating it yields CASSLDRVAGGYTF. The V gene is TRBV7-9, the J gene TRBJ1-2; 8 bases fit TRBD1. The germline V gene encodes CDR1 SEHNR and CDR2 FQNEAQ (reference sequence). The CDR3 is made up of 14 amino acids. After removal of 5 bases from V and 7 bases from J, the junction contained 9 bases not matched to a gene.

This clone was detected only a few times. In DNA, the CDR3 is TGTGCCAGCAGTGTTTGGGATGGCTACACCTTC. This encodes CASSVWDGYTF. The gene calls are TRBV2 and TRBJ1-2; no definite D call. Germline V gene data show CDR1 as SNHLY and CDR2 as FYNNEI. V gave up 4 bases and J gave up 6 bases, with 6 bases separating them. CDR3 size: 11 residues.

The V gene is TRBV10-2, the J gene TRBJ2-2, with D perhaps matching TRBD1 (5 bases). Trimming removed 2 bases from V and 6 bases from J, with 10 bases in between. The CDR3 runs to 14 residues. CDR1 WSHSY and CDR2 SAAADI come from the germline V gene. CDR3 bases: TGCGCCAGCAGTGAGCAGGGTGGTGCCGGGGAGCTGTTTTTT. This sequence encodes CASSEQGGAGELFF.

In this sample, this clone turned up once. V gene TRBV6-5 combines with J gene TRBJ2-7, with TRBD1 identical over 7 bases. Trimming at V came to 6 bases and at J to 2 bases, leaving 4 bases not matched to a gene. Germline V gives CDR1 MNHEY, CDR2 SVGAGI. This CDR3 contains 13 residues. The DNA of the CDR3 is TGTGCCAGCAGCTTTGGACAGGCCTACGAGCAGTACGTC. This encodes CASSFGQAYEQYV.

The chain carries TRBV14 and TRBJ2-2; no clear D gene. The germline V gene has CDR1 SGHDN and CDR2 FVKESK. The CDR3 extends over 15 amino acids. Trimming cost V 6 bases and J 2 bases, with 13 bases left between them. For the CDR3, the DNA is TGTGCCAGCAGTGACCTGAAAAAAAACACCGGGGAGCTGTTTTTT. As protein: CASSDLKKNTGELFF.

The V call is TRBV19, the J call TRBJ1-2, with D possibly TRBD1 on 5 matching bases. The germline V and J ends were trimmed by 6 bases and 8 bases, with 16 bases remaining between them. The CDR3 covers 13 residues. The germline V gene encodes CDR1 LNHDA and CDR2 SQIVND (reference sequence). The CDR3 protein is CASSPRVLGGYTF. In DNA, the CDR3 is TGTGCCAGTAGCCCCAGGGTCCTAGGGGGCTACACCTTC.

This clone was recorded a few times. The chain joins TRBV10-3 to TRBJ2-7; D is possibly TRBD1 (6 bases). CDR1 and CDR2 from the germline V gene are ENHRY and SYGVKD. This CDR3 is 13 amino acids long. Trimming left V 10 bases short and J 1 base short, with 14 bases between. As DNA, the CDR3 is TGTGCCACTTCACAGGGCCGGTCCTACGAGCAGTACGTC. This codes for CATSQGRSYEQYV.

The chain combines TRBV6-1 with TRBJ2-2, with a possible D match to TRBD2 (7 bases). Trimming stripped 2 bases from V and 2 bases from J, with 24 bases between. The CDR3 has 20 residues. Germline lookup yields CDR1 MNHNS and CDR2 SASEGT. The CDR3, as DNA: TGTGCCAGCAGTGAATTTCTGCCTCTATGGGGGGGGGCCAACACCGGGGAGCTGTTTTTT. Protein sequence: CASSEFLPLWGGANTGELFF.

The chain employs TRBV18 and TRBJ2-3; tentative D call: TRBD1 (6 bases). Trimming left V 2 bases short and J 5 bases short, with 14 bases between. The CDR3 is 15 amino acids. CDR1 and CDR2 (germline): KGHSH, LQKENI. DNA of the CDR3: TGTGCCAGCTCACCAACGAAAGGGGGAAGAGATACGCAGTATTTT. It encodes CASSPTKGGRDTQYF. Supplemented by reference TRBV18 and TRBJ2-3, the full variable domain reads NAGVMQNPRHLVRRRGQEARLRCSPMKGHSHVYWYRQLPEEGLKFMVYLQKENIIDESGMPKERFSAEFPKEGPSILRIQQVVRGDSAAYFCASSPTKGGRDTQYFGPGTRLTVL.

The J gene is TRBJ2-5, the V gene TRBV3-1 (or the pseudogene TRBV3-2); D call uncertain. CDR1 LGHDT and CDR2 YNNKEL come from the germline V gene (reference sequence). Trimming left V 0 bases short and J 3 bases short, with 8 bases between. This CDR3 spans 14 amino acids. CDR3 amino acids: CASSQDPSEETQYF. Written as DNA, the CDR3 is TGTGCCAGCAGCCAAGATCCTAGTGAAGAGACCCAGTACTTC.

The V call is TRBV5-1, the J call TRBJ1-4; TRBD1 aligns across 8 bases. V lost 4 bases and J lost 8; bases outside the gene matches: 10. This CDR3 region has 15 residues. Germline CDR1 and CDR2: SGHRS and YFSETQ. As DNA, the CDR3 is TGCGCCAGCAGCCCAGCCGGGACAGGACGAGAAAAACTGTTTTTT. Protein: CASSPAGTGREKLFF.

The chain employs TRBV5-6 and TRBJ1-6, with D possibly being TRBD1 (6 bases). This CDR3 is built from 14 residues. The V gene lost 0 bases and the J gene lost 12 bases, with 13 bases spanning the gap. From germline, CDR1 is SGHDT and CDR2 YYEEEE. The CDR3 protein is CASSLDNRDVPLHF. CDR3 DNA sequence: TGTGCCAGCAGCTTGGACAACAGGGACGTACCCCTCCACTTT.